Listed below are T cell receptor beta chains from one sample, sequenced in a study of T cell changes during pregnancy in multiple sclerosis. The table came from immunoSEQ multiplex PCR; TCRdb's copy has only in-frame clones and leaves some out. The sample has about 83,000 clones, around 90% seen once. Specimen: PBMCs, collected in the first trimester of pregnancy. The source of these receptors is a female donor in good health, serving as a control in a pregnancy study. Some clones in this sample may be carry-over from other donors' samples. Each CDR3 is given with its conserved first and last residue. A D gene is named only where the DNA matches it firmly. Size values are once, few and many counts, or a class for expanded clones, and some rows have none.

J | V | D | size | DNA | CDR3
TRBJ1-5 | TRBV28 | TRBD1 | NA | TGTGCCAGCAGCCAGGACAGGGTGGGGCAGCCCCAGCATTTT | CASSQDRVGQPQHF
TRBJ2-2 | TRBV18 | NA | NA | TGTGCCAGCTCACGGGATAGACAGACCGGGGAGCTGTTTTTT | CASSRDRQTGELFF
TRBJ1-2 | TRBV28 | NA | NA | TGTGCCAGCAGTTTCTTGGGGCTCGGCTATGGCTACACCTTC | CASSFLGLGYGYTF
TRBJ2-7 | TRBV27 | TRBD1 | NA | TGTGCCAGCAGTCGGACAGGGTCCTACGAGCAGTACTTC | CASSRTGSYEQYF
TRBJ2-1 | TRBV27 | NA | NA | TGTGCCAGCAGTTTAGCGGTTCTCAATGAGCAGTTCTTC | CASSLAVLNEQFF
TRBJ1-3 | TRBV5-6 | NA | NA | TGTGCCAGCAGCCCACGGGGGGGGGCTGGAAACACCATATATTTT | CASSPRGGAGNTIYF
TRBJ1-4 | TRBV6-1 | TRBD1 | NA | TGTGCCAGCAGTGAACCGACAGGGGGTAATGAAAAACTGTTTTTT | CASSEPTGGNEKLFF
TRBJ1-5 | TRBV10-3 | NA | NA | TGTGCCATCAGTGAGTCGGTCCTCGGGTTAGGCAATCAGCCCCAGCATTTT | CAISESVLGLGNQPQHF
TRBJ2-5 | TRBV5-1 | TRBD1 | NA | TGCGCCAGCAGTACCGACAGGGTTTTGGTTGAGACCCAGTACTTC | CASSTDRVLVETQYF
TRBJ2-7 | TRBV19 | TRBD2 | once | TGTGCCAGTAGGGGGGGACTAGACGAGCAGTACTTC | CASRGGLDEQYF
TRBJ1-2 | TRBV19 | NA | NA | TGTGCCAGTAGTGGGGGCTCCGGGACGGCCTATGGCTACACCTTC | CASSGGSGTAYGYTF
TRBJ2-7 | TRBV15 | NA | NA | TGTGCCACCAGCAGAGAAGTGATAGCGAGGGAGCAGTACTTC | CATSREVIAREQYF